This T cell receptor (beta chain) was sequenced for a study of blood T cells in healthy people across ages. Whole-study results and caveats: TCR beta diversity tracked closely with naive T cell percentage.

A second PCR, run for about 7 to 11 cycles, used a sample-barcoded 5' primer plus a J-beta primer mix. TCRdb reprocessed the 5' RACE reads via MiXCR and lists one record per CDR3 protein. Among some 1.5 million distinct CDR3 sequences listed, approximately 30% were seen once. This clonotype has a handful of counts. The target antigen is unknown. CDR1 and CDR2 from the germline V gene are SGDLS and YYNGEE. Trimming took off 0 bases at V and 1 base at J, with 10 bases between the two ends. This CDR3 region has 15 residues. The chain links TRBV9 to TRBJ2-5; D unclear. Sequencing was performed on blood. The TCR originated in a woman aged 25 to 39 in good health. This CDR3 is CASSVEWGSQETQYF. In nucleotides, the CDR3 is TGTGCCAGCAGCGTAGAATGGGGATCCCAAGAGACCCAGTACTTC. Full variable domain (missing parts from reference TRBV9 and TRBJ2-5): DSGVTQTPKHLITATGQRVTLRCSPRSGDLSVYWYQQSLDQGLQFLIQYYNGEERAKGNILERFSAQQFPDLHSELNLSSLELGDSALYFCASSVEWGSQETQYFGPGTRLLVL.